This record covers a single TCR beta chain. Its antigen is unidentified. TCR alpha and TCR beta cDNA libraries carrying sample barcodes and UMIs were produced by 5'RACE using constant-segment primers. TCRdb used MiXCR to reprocess the 5' RACE reads, holding one entry per CDR3 protein. The table has 200,000 to 300,000 distinct CDR3 sequences, 15% seen once; the top ten hold 2.1%. The sample belongs to a study of T-cell memory formation after mild COVID-19. Study results and caveats: Clones shrinking from day 15 to 85 showed even CD4/CD8 mixes; later expanders tilted CD4+.

Trimming removed 4 bases at V and 0 bases at J, with 12 bases between. From germline, CDR1 is SGHVS and CDR2 FNYEAQ. There are 16 residues in the CDR3. Sequenced material: PBMCs or a T cell subset sorted from them (not recorded which). The V gene is TRBV7-6, the J gene TRBJ2-2; D might be TRBD2 (6 bases). This receptor was obtained from an adult woman who had mild COVID-19 (a few samples of this study predate the infection). Cell type and time point are not known. CDR3 loop: CASSSLLAANTGELFF. CDR3 DNA sequence: TGTGCCAGCAGCTCCTTGTTAGCGGCGAACACCGGGGAGCTGTTTTTT.